This T cell receptor (beta chain) derives from a study of blood T cells in healthy people across ages. Study-wide results and limits: PBMCs went unsorted, and a conclusive naive versus antigen-experienced comparison was therefore prevented. Measured against age, TCR beta diversity per million T cells decreased in a roughly linear manner.

Sample-barcoded 5' priming and a J-beta primer mix drove a second PCR of 7 to 11 cycles. One entry per CDR3 protein, called by TCRdb with MiXCR from the 5' RACE reads. The sample consists of roughly 1.4 million distinct CDR3 sequences, approximately 59% of them appearing once. Each sample used at least 6 million PBMCs. The amount of total RNA extracted per sample was at least 6 micrograms. This CDR3 is built from 13 residues. Germline-derived CDR1 and CDR2 are SQVTM and ANQGSEA. Deletions cut 1 base from V and 0 bases from J, with 6 bases between. Notes on this clonotype: Its antigen is unidentified.

The sequence was collected from a man between 18 and 35 years old in good health. The specimen was blood. V gene TRBV29-1 combines with J gene TRBJ1-1; D gene ambiguous. The CDR3 coding sequence is TGCAGCGTTGAAGGATTCATGAACACTGAAGCTTTCTTT. It yields the protein CSVEGFMNTEAFF.